The sequence of this T cell receptor (beta chain) was determined in a study of shared clonotypes between healthy human individuals. This was a deep-level run. Clones were read by immunoSEQ multiplex PCR, and TCRdb kept only the in-frame ones, dropping some. The sample lists about 330,000 clones, about 74% occurring once. On this clone: Its antigen is not known.

The germline gives CDR1 MDHEN, CDR2 SYDVKM. CDR3 size: 16 residues. V lost 5 bases, J lost 9 bases, and 10 bases stayed unmatched. Study observations and caveats: Clonotype sharing among donors likely depends on sequencing depth.

The origin of this receptor is a man between 25 and 39 years old in good health. Sample: memory CD4+ T cells sorted from blood. Specified subset: CD45RA-negative fraction. This sequence joins TRBV28 and TRBJ2-1, with TRBD2 matching 13 bases. CDR3 region: CASSGGGLAGVGEQFF. CDR3 nucleotide sequence: TGTGCCAGCAGTGGAGGCGGACTAGCGGGAGTAGGTGAGCAGTTCTTC.